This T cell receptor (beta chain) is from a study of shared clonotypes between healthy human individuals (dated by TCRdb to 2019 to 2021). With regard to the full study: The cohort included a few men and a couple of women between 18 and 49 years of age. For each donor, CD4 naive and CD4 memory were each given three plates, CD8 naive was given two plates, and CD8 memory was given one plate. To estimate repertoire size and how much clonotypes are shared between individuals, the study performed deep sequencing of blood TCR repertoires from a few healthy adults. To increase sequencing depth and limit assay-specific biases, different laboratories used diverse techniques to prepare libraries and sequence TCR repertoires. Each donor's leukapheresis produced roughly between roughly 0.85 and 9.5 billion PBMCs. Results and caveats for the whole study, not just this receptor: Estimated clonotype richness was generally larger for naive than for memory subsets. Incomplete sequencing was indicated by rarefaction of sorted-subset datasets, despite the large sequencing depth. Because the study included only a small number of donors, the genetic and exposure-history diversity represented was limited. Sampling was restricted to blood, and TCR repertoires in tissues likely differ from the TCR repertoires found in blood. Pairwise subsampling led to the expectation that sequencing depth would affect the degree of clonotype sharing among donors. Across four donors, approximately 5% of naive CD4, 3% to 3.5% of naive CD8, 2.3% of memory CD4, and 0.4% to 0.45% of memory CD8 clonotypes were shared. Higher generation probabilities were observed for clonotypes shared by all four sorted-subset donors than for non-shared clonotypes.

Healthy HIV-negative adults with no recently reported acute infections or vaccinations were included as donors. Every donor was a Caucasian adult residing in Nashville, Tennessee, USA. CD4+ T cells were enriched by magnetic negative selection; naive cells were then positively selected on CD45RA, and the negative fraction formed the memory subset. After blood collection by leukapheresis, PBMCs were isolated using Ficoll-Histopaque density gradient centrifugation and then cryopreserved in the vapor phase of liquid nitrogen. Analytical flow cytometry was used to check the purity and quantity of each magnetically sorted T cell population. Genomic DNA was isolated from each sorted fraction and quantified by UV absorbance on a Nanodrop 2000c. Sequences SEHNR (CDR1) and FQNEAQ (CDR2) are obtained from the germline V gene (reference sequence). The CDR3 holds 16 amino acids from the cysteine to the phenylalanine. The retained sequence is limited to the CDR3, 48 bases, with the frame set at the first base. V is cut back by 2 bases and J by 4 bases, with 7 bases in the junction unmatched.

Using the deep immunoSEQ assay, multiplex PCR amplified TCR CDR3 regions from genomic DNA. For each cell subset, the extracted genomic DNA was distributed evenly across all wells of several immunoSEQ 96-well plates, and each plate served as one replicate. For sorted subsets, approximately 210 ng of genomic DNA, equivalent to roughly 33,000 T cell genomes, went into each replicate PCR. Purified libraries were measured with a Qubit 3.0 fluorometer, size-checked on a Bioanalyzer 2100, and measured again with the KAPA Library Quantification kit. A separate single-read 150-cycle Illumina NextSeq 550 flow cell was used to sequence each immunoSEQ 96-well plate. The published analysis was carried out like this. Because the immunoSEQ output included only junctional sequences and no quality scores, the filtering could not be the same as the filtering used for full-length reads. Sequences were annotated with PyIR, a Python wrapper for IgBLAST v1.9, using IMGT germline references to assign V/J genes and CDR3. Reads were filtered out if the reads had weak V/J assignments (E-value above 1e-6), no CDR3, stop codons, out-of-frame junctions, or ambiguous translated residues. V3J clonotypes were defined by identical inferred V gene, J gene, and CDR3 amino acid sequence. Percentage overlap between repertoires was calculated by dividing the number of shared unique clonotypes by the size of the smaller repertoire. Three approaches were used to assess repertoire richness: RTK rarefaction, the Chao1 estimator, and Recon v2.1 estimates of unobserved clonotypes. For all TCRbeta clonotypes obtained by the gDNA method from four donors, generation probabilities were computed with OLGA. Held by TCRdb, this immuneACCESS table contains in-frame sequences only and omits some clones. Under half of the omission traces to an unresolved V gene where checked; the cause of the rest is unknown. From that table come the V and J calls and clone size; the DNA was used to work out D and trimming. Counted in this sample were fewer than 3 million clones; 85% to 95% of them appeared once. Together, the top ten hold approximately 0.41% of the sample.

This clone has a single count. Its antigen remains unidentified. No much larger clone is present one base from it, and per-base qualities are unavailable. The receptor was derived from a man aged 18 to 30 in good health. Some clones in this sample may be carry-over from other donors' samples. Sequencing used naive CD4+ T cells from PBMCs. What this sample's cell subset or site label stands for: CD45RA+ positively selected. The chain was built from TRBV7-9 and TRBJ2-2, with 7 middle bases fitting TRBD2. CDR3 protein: CASSLYSTGGTGELFF. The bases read TGTGCCAGCAGCTTATACTCCACGGGAGGCACCGGGGAGCTGTTTTTT.